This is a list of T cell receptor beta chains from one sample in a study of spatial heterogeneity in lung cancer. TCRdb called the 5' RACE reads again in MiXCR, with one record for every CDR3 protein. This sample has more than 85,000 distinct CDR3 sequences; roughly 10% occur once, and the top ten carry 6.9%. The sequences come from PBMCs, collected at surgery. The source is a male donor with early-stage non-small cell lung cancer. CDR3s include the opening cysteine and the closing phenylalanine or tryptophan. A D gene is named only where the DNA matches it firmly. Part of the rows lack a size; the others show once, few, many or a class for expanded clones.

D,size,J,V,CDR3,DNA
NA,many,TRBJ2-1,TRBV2,CASKGKEEQFF,TGTGCCAGCAAGGGGAAGGAGGAGCAGTTCTTC
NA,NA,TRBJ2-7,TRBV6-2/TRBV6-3,CASSYGGDSYEQYF,TGTGCCAGCAGTTACGGAGGGGACTCCTACGAGCAGTACTTC
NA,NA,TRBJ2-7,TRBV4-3,CASSQDLRRGEQYF,TGCGCCAGCAGCCAAGATCTTCGGCGCGGCGAGCAGTACTTC
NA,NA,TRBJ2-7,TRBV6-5,CASSYSDKALSYEQYF,TGTGCCAGCAGTTACTCCGACAAGGCCCTCTCCTACGAGCAGTACTTC
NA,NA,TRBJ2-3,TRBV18,CASSLTLQDTQYF,TGTGCCAGCTCACTTACCTTACAAGATACGCAGTATTTT
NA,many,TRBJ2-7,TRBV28,CASSLFRGEQYF,TGTGCCAGCAGTTTATTCCGGGGCGAGCAGTACTTC
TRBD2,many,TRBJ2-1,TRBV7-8,CASSYGLAGYPQFF,TGTGCCAGCAGCTACGGACTAGCGGGATATCCGCAGTTCTTC
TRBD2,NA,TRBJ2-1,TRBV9,CASSVGLAGYNEQFF,TGTGCCAGCAGCGTAGGACTAGCGGGGTACAATGAGCAGTTCTTC
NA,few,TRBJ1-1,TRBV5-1,CASSLFLNTEAFF,TGCGCCAGCAGCTTGTTCCTGAACACTGAAGCTTTCTTT
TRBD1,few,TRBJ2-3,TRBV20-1,CSARGTGNRDTQYF,TGCAGTGCTAGAGGGACAGGGAATAGGGATACGCAGTATTTT
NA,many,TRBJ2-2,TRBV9,CASSVSGGTTGELFF,TGTGCCAGCAGCGTTAGTGGCGGAACCACCGGGGAGCTGTTTTTT
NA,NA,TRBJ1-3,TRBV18,CASSLSGENTIYF,TGTGCCAGCTCGCTTTCAGGGGAGAACACCATATATTTT
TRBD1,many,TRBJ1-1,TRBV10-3,CAIRTDRETEAFF,TGTGCCATCAGGACCGACAGGGAAACTGAAGCTTTCTTT
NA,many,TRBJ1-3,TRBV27,CASRSSSGNTIYF,TGTGCCAGCAGATCGAGCTCTGGAAACACCATATATTTT
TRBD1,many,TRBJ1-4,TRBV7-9,CASSSTGKNEKLFF,TGTGCCAGCAGCTCGACAGGGAAAAATGAAAAACTGTTTTTT
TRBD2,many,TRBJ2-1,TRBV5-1,CASSLLAPSSYNEQFF,TGCGCCAGCAGCTTACTAGCGCCGAGCTCCTACAATGAGCAGTTCTTC
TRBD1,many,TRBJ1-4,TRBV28,CASSPGQINEKLFF,TGTGCCAGCAGCCCGGGACAGATAAATGAAAAACTGTTTTTT
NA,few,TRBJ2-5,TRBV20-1,CSASRTVQETQYF,TGCAGTGCTAGCCGGACTGTCCAAGAGACCCAGTACTTC
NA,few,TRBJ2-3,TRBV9,CASSVSGTSTDTQYF,TGTGCCAGCAGCGTTAGCGGAACTAGCACAGATACGCAGTATTTT
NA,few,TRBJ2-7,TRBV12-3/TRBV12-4,CASRRGLGGEQYF,TGTGCCAGCAGACGGGGACTGGGGGGCGAGCAGTACTTC
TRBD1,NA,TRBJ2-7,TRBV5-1,CASSVATGGEQYF,TGCGCCAGCAGCGTGGCGACAGGGGGCGAGCAGTACTTC
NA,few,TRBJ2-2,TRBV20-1,CSASDTTRGGELFF,TGCAGTGCTAGCGATACTACAAGGGGCGGGGAGCTGTTTTTT
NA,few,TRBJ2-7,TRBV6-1,CASSEEGAISYEQYF,TGTGCCAGCAGTGAAGAAGGGGCCATCTCCTACGAGCAGTACTTC
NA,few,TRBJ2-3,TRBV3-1,CASGEVTDTQYF,TGTGCCAGCGGGGAGGTTACAGATACGCAGTATTTT
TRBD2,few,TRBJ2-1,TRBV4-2,CASSASGGARNEQFF,TGTGCCAGCAGCGCTAGCGGGGGGGCGAGGAATGAGCAGTTCTTC
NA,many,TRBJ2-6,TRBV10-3,CAISDRGMPANVLTF,TGTGCCATCAGTGATAGGGGGATGCCGGCCAACGTCCTGACTTTC
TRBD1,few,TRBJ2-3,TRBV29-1,CSVAPGQGSTDTQYF,TGCAGCGTCGCCCCGGGACAGGGGTCCACAGATACGCAGTATTTT
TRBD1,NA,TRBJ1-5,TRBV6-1,CASSEGTGYQPQHF,TGTGCCAGCAGTGAAGGGACAGGGTATCAGCCCCAGCATTTT
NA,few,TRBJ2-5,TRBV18,CASSPPQGQETQYF,TGTGCCAGCTCACCACCCCAGGGCCAAGAGACCCAGTACTTC
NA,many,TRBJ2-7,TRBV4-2,CASSQEGYSYEQYF,TGTGCCAGCAGCCAAGAAGGGTACAGCTACGAGCAGTACTTC
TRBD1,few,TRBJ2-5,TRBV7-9,CASEAGGAWYQETQYF,TGTGCCAGCGAGGCAGGGGGTGCTTGGTACCAAGAGACCCAGTACTTC
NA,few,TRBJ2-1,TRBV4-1,CASSQDRGREQFF,TGCGCCAGCAGCCAAGATAGGGGACGTGAGCAGTTCTTC
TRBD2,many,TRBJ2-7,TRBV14,CASSQPGLGDYEQYF,TGTGCCAGCAGCCAGCCGGGACTAGGGGACTACGAGCAGTACTTC
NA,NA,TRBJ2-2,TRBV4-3,CASSQDLLTGELFF,TGCGCCAGCAGCCAAGATCTCCTCACCGGGGAGCTGTTTTTT
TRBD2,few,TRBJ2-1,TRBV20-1,CSASGLADYNEQFF,TGCAGTGCTAGTGGACTAGCGGACTACAATGAGCAGTTCTTC
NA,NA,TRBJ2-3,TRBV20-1,CSARREGATDTQYF,TGCAGTGCCCGGAGGGAGGGGGCGACAGATACGCAGTATTTT
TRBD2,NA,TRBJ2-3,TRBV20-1,CSANQLAGVADTQYF,TGCAGTGCTAACCAACTAGCGGGAGTCGCAGATACGCAGTATTTT
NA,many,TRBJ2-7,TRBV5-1,CASSFIGGHYEQYF,TGCGCCAGCAGCTTTATTGGGGGACACTACGAGCAGTACTTC
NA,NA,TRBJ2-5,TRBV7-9,CASSFRGRQETQYF,TGTGCCAGCAGCTTTCGGGGTCGACAAGAGACCCAGTACTTC
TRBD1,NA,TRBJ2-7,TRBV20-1,CSARGWDREYEQYF,TGCAGTGCTAGAGGGTGGGACAGGGAGTACGAGCAGTACTTC